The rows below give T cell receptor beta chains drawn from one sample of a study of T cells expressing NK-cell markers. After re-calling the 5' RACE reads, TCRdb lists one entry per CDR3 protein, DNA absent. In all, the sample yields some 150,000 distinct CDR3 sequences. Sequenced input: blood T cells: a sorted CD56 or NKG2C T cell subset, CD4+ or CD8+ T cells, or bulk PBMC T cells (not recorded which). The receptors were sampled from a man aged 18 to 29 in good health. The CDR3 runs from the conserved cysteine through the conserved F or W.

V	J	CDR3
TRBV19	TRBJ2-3	CASKGSDFLDTQYF
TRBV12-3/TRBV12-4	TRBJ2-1	CASSSNLMEQFF
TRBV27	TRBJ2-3	CASMPGIYTDTQYF
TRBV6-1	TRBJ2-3	CASSHAGTDTQYF
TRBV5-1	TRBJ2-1	CASSPGTSVRDEQFF
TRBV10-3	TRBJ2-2	CAISEPGLAGGRNTGELFF
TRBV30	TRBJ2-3	CAWSSGTSHTDTQYF
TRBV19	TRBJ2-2	CASSSGRANTGELFF
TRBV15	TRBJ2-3	CATSSRAGGGDTQYF
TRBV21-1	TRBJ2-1	CARLLNTKKKRLNNEQFF
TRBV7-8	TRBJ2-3	CASSLKGERTDTQYF
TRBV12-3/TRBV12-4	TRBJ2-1	CASSRLAGWDNEQFF
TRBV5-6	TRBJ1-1	CASSLRDREAFF
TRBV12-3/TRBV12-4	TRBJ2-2	CASSLVGLAPGGELFF
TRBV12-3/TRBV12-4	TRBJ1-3	CATLRVGNTIYF
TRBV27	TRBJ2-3	CASSGRDRGVDTQYF
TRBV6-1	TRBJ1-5	CASRDHPDQPQHF
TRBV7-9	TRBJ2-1	CASSLRLAFDEQFF
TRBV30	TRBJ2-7	CAWAQDNTYEQYF
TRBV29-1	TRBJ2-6	CSARDRAGPGANVLTF
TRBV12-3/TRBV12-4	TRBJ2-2	CASSSPMGQGAPPNTGELFF
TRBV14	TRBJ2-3	CASSQDDDREYTDTQYF
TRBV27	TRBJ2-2	CASSPEATSTLYTGELFF
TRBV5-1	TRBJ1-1	CASRRGGGDTEAFF
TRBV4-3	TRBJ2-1	CASSQEGGPGVLHNEQFF
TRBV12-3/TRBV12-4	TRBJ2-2	CAISDRGNTGELFF
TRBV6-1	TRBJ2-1	CASSAGSVAYNEQFF
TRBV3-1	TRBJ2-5	CASEPAGAEEETQYF
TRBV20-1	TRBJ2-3	CSARDHKTSGTEDTQYF
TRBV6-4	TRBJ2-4	CASSAGTDLAKNIQYF
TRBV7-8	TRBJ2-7	CASSLEVGLASYEQYF
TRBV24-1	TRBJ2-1	CATTTASHNEQFF
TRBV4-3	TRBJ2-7	CASSSRVEGHEQYF
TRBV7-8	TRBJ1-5	CASSPRGPSNQPQHF
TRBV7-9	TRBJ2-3	CASFGLGLDGDTQYF
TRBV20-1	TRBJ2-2	CSGRQENTGELFF
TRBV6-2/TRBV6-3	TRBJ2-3	CASSIGTTSTDTQYF
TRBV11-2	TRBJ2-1	CASSLPGLYSYNEQFF
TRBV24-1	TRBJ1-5	CATSDGDGGNQPQHF
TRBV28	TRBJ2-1	CASSLISGEQFF
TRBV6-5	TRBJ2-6	CASSYSAGTGANVLTF
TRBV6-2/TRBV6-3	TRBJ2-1	CASSVLRDSNEQFF
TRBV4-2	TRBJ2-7	CASSQGPSTLEQYF
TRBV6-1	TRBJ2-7	CASSPPGTKYEQYF